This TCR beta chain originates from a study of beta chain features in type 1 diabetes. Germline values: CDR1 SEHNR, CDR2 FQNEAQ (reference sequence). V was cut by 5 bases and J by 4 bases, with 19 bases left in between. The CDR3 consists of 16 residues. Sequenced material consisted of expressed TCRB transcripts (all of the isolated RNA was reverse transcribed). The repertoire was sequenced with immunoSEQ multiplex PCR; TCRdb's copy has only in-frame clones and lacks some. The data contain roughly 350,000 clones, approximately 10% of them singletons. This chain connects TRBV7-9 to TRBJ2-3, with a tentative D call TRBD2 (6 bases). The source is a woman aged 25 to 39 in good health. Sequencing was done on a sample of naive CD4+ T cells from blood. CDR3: CASSRGASWEADTQYF. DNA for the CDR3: TGTGCCAGCAGCCGCGGGGCCTCCTGGGAAGCAGATACGCAGTATTTT.